The clone carrying this T cell receptor beta chain was seen a handful of times. V shed 5 bases and J 5 bases; nucleotides not matched to a gene: 0. The CDR3 runs to 13 residues. Researchers sorted participants into cohorts using their self-reported clinical history. The data were obtained in a study of blood T cell repertoires in COVID-19. Study-wide background: Sites in the United States, Italy and Spain provided acute and convalescent COVID-19 samples. PBMCs, B-cell-depleted T cells, or T cells were the source of the cDNA or gDNA that made up the material.

In the original workflow: Cell counts per sample came from amplifying reference gene primers. Sequenced by immunoSEQ multiplex PCR; TCRdb stores in-frame clones only, minus some. V, J and clone size are taken as reported in that table, and D and trimming were inferred from the DNA itself. The sample shows around 220,000 clones, 75% to 90% of them seen only once. The sequenced sample was PBMCs or T cells enriched from blood (not recorded which). The chain links TRBV12-3 or TRBV12-4 to TRBJ1-5; 10 nucleotides line up with TRBD1. This TCR was sampled from a woman in her twenties or thirties with acute COVID-19. Here the CDR3 reads CASSGTGDQPQHF. CDR3 sequence (DNA): TGTGCCAGCAGTGGGACAGGGGATCAGCCCCAGCATTTT.